This T cell receptor beta chain was captured in a study of blood T cell repertoires in COVID-19 (dated by TCRdb to 2020 to 2021). Turning to the overall study: Samples from collaborators originated in the United States, Italy and Spain and spanned both the acute and convalescent phases of COVID-19. Where available, HLA class I and class II types were taken from metadata supplied by the sample provider and were not determined by assay-based typing. The samples were drawn from two sources: the first 160 participants of the ongoing ImmuneRACE study, and 1,000 to 1,500 subjects contributed by 6 global collaborators. A de-identified subject ID, COVID-19 status, age in years and sex were almost always included in the sample metadata. The repertoires were released in a freely available public database meant as a resource for research on the immune response to SARS-CoV-2. The prospective study material was composed of cDNA or gDNA derived from T cells, B-cell-depleted T cells, or PBMCs. Deeply sampled blood TCRbeta repertoires from subjects exposed to, actively infected with, or recovered from COVID-19 were included in the dataset.

The germline V and J ends show losses of 0 bases and 6 bases respectively, and no gene match explains 0 bases of the junction. Spanning cysteine to phenylalanine, the CDR3 consists of 12 amino acids. Just the 36-base CDR3 DNA is kept, in frame starting at base 1. CDR1 and CDR2 (SGHNT, YYREEE) derive from the germline V gene (reference sequence). Each collaborating institution followed its own protocols to collect whole blood in K2EDTA tubes. For TCRbeta analysis, collaborator samples were shipped as frozen whole blood, as isolated PBMCs, or as DNA extracted from either sample type. Comment on this clone: Its antigen specificity is not known. Base quality data are lacking; no much larger clone is found one base away.

General findings and caveats noted by the study authors: The quantity of clinical and demographic metadata differed by source and by participant and was supplied without curation.

The immunoSEQ Assay, a bias-controlled multiplex PCR, was used to amplify TCRbeta CDR3 regions from genomic DNA. The original pipeline was this. Nucleated cell counts per sample were estimated from amplification of reference gene primers within the assay. To quantify the absolute abundance of each unique TCRbeta CDR3 rearrangement, sequence reads were collapsed and filtered. Productive Simpson clonality was computed per sample as the square root of Simpson's diversity index over productive rearrangements. The table comes from immuneACCESS by way of TCRdb, which keeps in-frame sequences with V and J called. Part of the clones is missing from these tables; in studies checked, under half for an unresolved V gene and the rest for unknown reasons. For V, J and clone size, that table is used; D and trimming come from the DNA. This sample holds about 140,000 clones; roughly four fifths were observed only once. Of the sample, around 14% is held by the ten largest clones.

The clonotype comes from a man of 80 years or more with acute or convalescent COVID-19. The sample comprised peripheral blood. The V and J genes are TRBV5-4 and TRBJ2-7; TRBD2 lines up with 7 middle nucleotides. The CDR3: CASSLAGGEQYF. The DNA sequence reads TGTGCCAGCAGCTTGGCGGGGGGCGAGCAGTACTTC.